Below, one T cell receptor (beta chain) is given with its context. The source of the sample is a study of monozygotic twins with inflammatory bowel disease. TCRalpha and TCRbeta cDNA went through nested PCRs of roughly 15 and 9 cycles, two in total. TCRdb re-called the 5' RACE reads; one entry per CDR3 protein, DNA not given. The sample spans about 160,000 distinct CDR3 sequences; the ten largest clones claim 2.4%. The length of the CDR3 is 11 residues. Germline V CDR1 and CDR2: SGHTA, FQGNSA. The J gene is TRBJ2-7, the V gene TRBV7-2. The sequence came from a human donor with ulcerative colitis or Crohn's disease, or a healthy co-twin of an affected twin (not recorded which). The sample was blood. CDR3 residues: CASSLIGEQYF.